This T cell receptor beta chain was recovered during a study of blood T cells in healthy people across ages. Using a J-beta primer mix together with a sample-barcoded 5' primer, a second PCR was run for roughly 7 to 11 cycles. TCRdb passed the 5' RACE reads through MiXCR, listing each CDR3 protein once. The repertoire holds 700,000 or so distinct CDR3 sequences, with over 20% as singletons. From germline, CDR1 is LNHDA and CDR2 SQIVND (reference sequence). The CDR3 has 16 amino acids. Trimming shortened V by 7 bases and J by 0 bases, and 15 bases separated the two germline ends. The V call is TRBV19, the J call TRBJ2-2; D perhaps matches TRBD1 (6 bases). The source of this sequence is a man aged 65-85 years in good health. Sequenced material: blood. The CDR3 here is CASTQRGSPNTGELFF. The CDR3 DNA is TGTGCCAGTACCCAAAGGGGGTCGCCGAACACCGGGGAGCTGTTTTTT.